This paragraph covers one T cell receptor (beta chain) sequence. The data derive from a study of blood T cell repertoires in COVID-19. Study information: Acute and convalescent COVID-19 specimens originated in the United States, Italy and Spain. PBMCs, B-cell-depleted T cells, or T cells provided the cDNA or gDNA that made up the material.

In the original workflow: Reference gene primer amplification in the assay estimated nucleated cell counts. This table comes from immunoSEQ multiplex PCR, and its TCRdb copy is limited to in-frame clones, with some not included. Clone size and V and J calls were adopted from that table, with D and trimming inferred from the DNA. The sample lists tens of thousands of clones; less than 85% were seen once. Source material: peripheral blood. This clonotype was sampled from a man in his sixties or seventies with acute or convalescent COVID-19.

The CDR3 loop is CASSLTGGQGDGYTF. CDR3 bases: TGTGCCAGCAGCTTAACGGGGGGACAGGGGGATGGCTACACCTTC. This chain joins TRBV7-8 and TRBJ1-2, with 11 positions matching TRBD1. The CDR3 contains 15 residues. Germline V gene lookup returns CDR1 SGHVS and CDR2 FQNEAQ. Trimming at V came to 2 bases and at J to 6 bases, leaving 5 bases not matched to a gene.